This T cell receptor beta chain was recovered during a study of T cell changes during pregnancy in multiple sclerosis. Germline loops: CDR1 LNHNV, CDR2 YYDKDF (reference sequence). J gave up 5 bases and V 3 bases, and 9 bases lay outside the gene matches. This CDR3 has 15 amino acids. Libraries were prepared by immunoSEQ multiplex PCR; TCRdb keeps only in-frame clonotypes and omits some of them. Of roughly 50,000 clones in the sample, 75% to 95% are singletons; the top ten hold roughly 1.2%. Source: peripheral blood, taken after pregnancy. The TCR was taken from a female donor in good health, enrolled as a control in a pregnancy study. The chain couples TRBV15 to TRBJ2-5; TRBD2 aligns across 7 bases. The CDR3 coding sequence is TGTGCCACCAGCAGTATGAGGGAGGGGCGGGAGACCCAGTACTTC. It encodes CATSSMREGRETQYF.